The source of this TCR beta chain is a study of blood T cell repertoires in COVID-19. The table came from immunoSEQ multiplex PCR; TCRdb's copy has only in-frame clones and leaves some out. The top ten clones hold about 9.4% of a sample with 90,000 to 150,000 clones, roughly 81% of them seen once. This CDR3 has 19 amino acids. This sequence joins TRBV21-1 and TRBJ2-2; the D call TRBD1 from the table was never checked on the DNA. TRBV21-1 counts as a pseudogene. The source of this sequence is a human donor in a cohort sampled during active COVID-19. Specimen: peripheral blood. CDR3 sequence (DNA): TGTGCCAGCAGCAAGAAAAATAACGGGACAGGATACGGGGGCGGGGAGCTGTTTTTT. Translation: CASSKKNNGTGYGGGELFF.